Below are 29 T cell receptor beta chains sequenced from a single sample in a study of T cell repertoires in cytomegalovirus infection. No antigen has been identified for these receptors. TCRdb called the reads again in MiXCR, with one record for every CDR3 protein. The sample consists of roughly 920,000 distinct CDR3 sequences, approximately 31% of them appearing once. This material consisted of cultured CD8+ T cells from PBMCs, taken from culture after CMV antigen stimulation. The source is a human donor in good health (CMV status not recorded). Some clones in this sample may be carry-over from other donors' samples.

This clonotype was detected many times. V usage is TRBV7-2 and J usage is TRBJ1-2, with TRBD1 identical over 8 bases. Per germline, CDR1 SGHTA and CDR2 FQGNSA. Unmatched junction bases numbered 11, after V lost 0 bases and J lost 5 bases. This CDR3 is built from 17 residues. CDR3 protein: CASSLARRGQDDYGYTF. CDR3 DNA sequence: TGTGCCAGCAGCTTAGCGAGGAGGGGACAGGACGATTATGGCTACACCTTC.

The chain couples TRBV7-9 to TRBJ2-7, with D tentatively TRBD2 (6 bases). The V end lost 5 bases, the J end lost 4 bases, and 12 bases lay between the germline ends. The CDR3 contains 13 residues. Germline assignment: CDR1 SEHNR and CDR2 FQNEAQ (reference sequence). As DNA, the CDR3 is TGTGCCAGCAGCGCCTCGGGAGTTTACGAGCAGTACGTC. This sequence encodes CASSASGVYEQYV.

V and J are TRBV6-1 and TRBJ2-5; the match to TRBD2 covers 7 bases. The length of the CDR3 is 15 residues. Germline CDR1 reads MNHNS; CDR2 reads SASEGT. J was trimmed by 0 bases and V by 7 bases; bases with no gene match: 8. CDR3 amino acids: CASKGKREDQETQYF. The CDR3 DNA reads as TGTGCCAGCAAAGGAAAACGGGAGGACCAAGAGACCCAGTACTTC.

This clonotype has a single count. At one end the junction does not follow the germline gene, possibly because of a read error. The J gene is TRBJ2-1, the V gene TRBV7-6, with 8 bases that match TRBD2. CDR1 and CDR2 (germline): SGHVS, FNYEAQ. This CDR3 contains 15 residues. CDR3 nucleotide sequence: TGTGTCAGCAGCTTAGCGGGGAACTCCTACAATGAGCAGTTCTTC. Translating gives CVSSLAGNSYNEQFF.

The table lists this clonotype with a few counts. The chain employs TRBV27 and TRBJ2-7; 11 nucleotides agree with TRBD1. Germline assignment: CDR1 MNHEY and CDR2 SMNVEV (reference sequence). The CDR3 is 15 residues long. After removal of 5 bases from V and 3 bases from J, the junction contained 6 bases not matched to a gene. This CDR3 is CASSEAGTGGYEQYV. The CDR3, as DNA: TGTGCCAGCAGTGAAGCCGGGACAGGGGGCTACGAGCAGTACGTC.

This clonotype was seen only a few times. The V gene is TRBV28, the J gene TRBJ2-1, with 8 nucleotides matching TRBD2. The CDR3 has 17 residues. Germline assignment: CDR1 MDHEN and CDR2 SYDVKM. The V segment lost 3 bases and the J segment 10 bases; nucleotides outside the gene matches: 17. As DNA, the CDR3 is TGTGCCAGCAGTTTTGATTTCGGACTAGCCGCCTCAGGGGAGCAGTTCTTC. Encoded protein: CASSFDFGLAASGEQFF.

V is TRBV6-6 and J is TRBJ1-5; D gene ambiguous. V was clipped by 2 bases and J by 9 bases, with 11 bases between them. This CDR3 is built from 13 residues. The germline gives CDR1 MNHNY, CDR2 SVGAGI (reference sequence). The CDR3: CASSYESGGPQHF. DNA of the CDR3: TGTGCCAGCAGTTACGAAAGTGGAGGGCCCCAGCATTTT.

This clonotype was counted at least ten times. The rearrangement joins TRBV7-2 to TRBJ2-2, with D perhaps TRBD1 or TRBD2 (5 bases each). V was cut by 3 bases and J by 3 bases, with 11 bases left in between. The CDR3 spans 15 residues. The V gene's germline CDR1 is SGHTA and CDR2 FQGNSA. In DNA form, the CDR3 reads TGTGCCAGCAGCTTCCGGGACGGTGACACCGGGGAGCTGTTTTTT. Its protein product is CASSFRDGDTGELFF.

This chain joins TRBV6-1 and TRBJ1-2, with a weak D call TRBD1 (6 bases). Trimming stripped 4 bases from V and 4 bases from J, with 19 bases between. In germline, CDR1 is MNHNS, CDR2 SASEGT. The length of the CDR3 is 16 residues. The CDR3 loop reads CASSATGSRIGYGYTF. CDR3 in DNA: TGTGCCAGCAGTGCGACAGGCTCCCGGATCGGCTATGGCTACACCTTC.

This clonotype was detected only a few times. V and J are TRBV7-3 and TRBJ2-2, with no clear D. This CDR3 has 14 residues. Trimming cost V 5 bases and J 4 bases, with 11 bases left between them. Germline CDR1 reads SGHTA; CDR2 reads FQGTGA. The CDR3 here is CASSRLTFTGELFF. The CDR3 DNA follows: TGTGCCAGCAGCCGTCTCACCTTCACCGGGGAGCTGTTTTTT.

This clonotype was seen only a few times. This sequence joins TRBV9 and TRBJ1-5; D is ambiguous. This CDR3 has 12 amino acids. V lost 0 bases to trimming and J lost 7 bases, with 5 bases between them. The germline gives CDR1 SGDLS, CDR2 YYNGEE. The CDR3 DNA reads as TGTGCCAGCAGCGTAGGCTCCCAGCCCCAGCATTTT. This gives the protein CASSVGSQPQHF.

Comment on this clonotype: A read error may produce the germline difference seen at one junction end. The chain employs TRBV7-6 and TRBJ1-5, with no clear D. Germline-derived CDR1 and CDR2 are SGHVS and FNYEAQ. The CDR3 is made up of 13 amino acids. The CDR3 is CASSQDVSQPQHF. The CDR3 nucleotides read TGTGCTAGCAGCCAGGACGTTTCCCAGCCCCAGCATTTT.

This chain connects TRBV7-9 to TRBJ2-5, with a possible D match to TRBD2 (6 bases). The ends were cut back, 5 bases at V and 1 base at J, with 14 bases in the middle. Germline V lookup: CDR1 SEHNR, CDR2 FQNEAQ (reference sequence). The CDR3 spans 15 residues. This CDR3 is CASSPRLVLQETQYF. In nucleotides, the CDR3 is TGTGCCAGCAGCCCCCGACTAGTTCTCCAAGAGACCCAGTACTTC. Filled out from reference TRBV7-9 and TRBJ2-5, the complete variable domain reads DTGVSQNPRHKITKRGQNVTFRCDPISEHNRLYWYRQTLGQGPEFLTYFQNEAQLEKSRLLSDRFSAERPKGSFSTLEIQRTEQGDSAMYLCASSPRLVLQETQYFGPGTRLLVL.

CDR3 region: CAISGTDSWNEQYF. The CDR3 coding sequence is TGTGCCATCAGTGGGACTGATTCATGGAACGAGCAGTACTTC. The chain couples TRBV10-3 to TRBJ2-7, with D possibly matching TRBD2 (5 bases). The V end lost 4 bases, the J end lost 5 bases, and 15 bases lay between the germline ends. The CDR3 runs to 14 residues. Germline V gene sequence: CDR1 ENHRY, CDR2 SYGVKD.

In the case of this clonotype: A much larger clone lies one base from this, so it may be a read error. The chain joins TRBV7-9 to TRBJ1-2, with a tentative D call TRBD1 (5 bases). The CDR3 is made up of 16 amino acids. CDR1 is SEHNR and CDR2 is FQNEAQ in the germline V gene (reference sequence). The CDR3 coding sequence is TGTGCCAGCACGTACTCTCGGGGGGAGGCTAACTATGGCTCCACCTTC. Protein: CASTYSRGEANYGSTF.

CDR3 residues: CAIRFRGIYGYTF. The CDR3 DNA is TGTGCCATCCGATTCAGGGGTATCTATGGCTACACCTTC. The rearrangement links TRBV12-3 or TRBV12-4 to TRBJ1-2; D might be TRBD1 (6 bases). The CDR3 length is 13 residues. The V gene lost 10 bases and the J gene lost 4 bases, with 16 bases spanning the gap.

This clonotype was counted many times. The chain links TRBV12-3 or TRBV12-4 to TRBJ1-1; TRBD1 might be the D (5 bases). Trimming took off 5 bases at V and 6 bases at J, with 7 bases between the two ends. This CDR3 has 11 residues. The CDR3 coding sequence is TGTGCCAGCAGTCCAGGGTCTGAAGCTTTCTTT. It codes for CASSPGSEAFF.

This clonotype was seen a handful of times. The chain carries TRBV6-5 and TRBJ2-2, with D maybe TRBD2 (5 bases). This CDR3 spans 16 amino acids. V dropped 2 bases and J dropped 0 bases, with 10 bases sitting between them. From germline, CDR1 is MNHEY and CDR2 SVGAGI. The DNA for the CDR3 is TGTGCCAGCAGTTACGGAGGCAGACCGAACACCGGGGAGCTGTTTTTT. Translated, it gives CASSYGGRPNTGELFF.

The gene calls are TRBV27 and TRBJ1-2, with 7 bases identical to TRBD1. The CDR3 extends over 14 amino acids. V shed 5 bases and J 8 bases; nucleotides not matched to a gene: 11. The germline gives CDR1 MNHEY, CDR2 SMNVEV (reference sequence). The CDR3 is CASSKGGASGGYTF. DNA of the CDR3: TGTGCCAGCAGTAAAGGGGGCGCGTCGGGCGGCTACACCTTC.

This clonotype was seen a few times. The genes are TRBV7-9 and TRBJ1-2, with no clear D. CDR1 is SEHNR and CDR2 is FQNEAQ in the germline V gene (reference sequence). The CDR3 is 15 amino acids. V shed 1 base and J shed 8 bases, with 17 bases lying between them. In nucleotides, the CDR3 is TGTGCCAGCAGCTTAGAGGGAACAGTTAGGAACGGCTACACCTTC. Translating gives CASSLEGTVRNGYTF.

The chain has TRBV4-1 and TRBJ2-3; D may correspond to TRBD1 or TRBD2 (5 bases each). The CDR3 loop spans 16 amino acids. CDR1 and CDR2 (germline): MGHRA, YSYEKL. The V and J ends lost 4 bases and 0 bases respectively, with 14 bases between them. The CDR3 sequence: CASSPLGTTSTDTQYF. Here the CDR3 DNA reads TGCGCCAGCAGCCCCCTCGGGACCACTAGCACAGATACGCAGTATTTT.

J is TRBJ2-5 and V is TRBV14; D is uncertain. V lost 0 bases, J lost 5 bases, and 4 bases lay in between. Germline assignment: CDR1 SGHDN and CDR2 FVKESK. CDR3 length: 12 amino acids. CDR3 loop: CASSQETETQYF. The DNA of the CDR3 is TGTGCCAGCAGCCAAGAAACGGAGACCCAGTACTTC.

About this clonotype: The junction departs from germline at one end; a sequencing error may be responsible. The genes are TRBV6-2 or TRBV6-3 and TRBJ2-5, with 8 bases matching TRBD1. The CDR3 consists of 11 residues. Germline CDR1 and CDR2: MNHEY and SVGEGT. This CDR3 reads CASSQQGGRTF. The CDR3 region has the DNA TGTGCCAGCAGTCAACAGGGGGGCCGGACCTTC.

This clonotype was seen repeatedly, ten times or more. CDR3 bases: TGTGCCAGCAGCTCCCAGGACAGGGGGCTAAAAGAGCAGTACTTC. This translates into CASSSQDRGLKEQYF. The V gene is TRBV7-6, the J gene TRBJ2-7; TRBD1 agrees at 11 bases. V shed 4 bases and J 7 bases; nucleotides not matched to a gene: 9. Germline CDR1 is SGHVS and CDR2 is FNYEAQ. CDR3 length equals 15 residues. The full variable domain, in which reference TRBV7-6 and TRBJ2-7 provide the parts outside the CDR3, is GAGVSQSPRYKVTKRGQDVALRCDPISGHVSLYWYRQALGQGPEFLTYFNYEAQQDKSGLPNDRFSAERPEGSISTLTIQRTEQRDSAMYRCASSSQDRGLKEQYFGPGTRLTVT.

This clonotype was seen more than once but under ten times. The V and J genes are TRBV6-5 and TRBJ2-7; D ambiguous. This CDR3 has 14 amino acids. The V and J ends lost 0 bases and 1 base respectively, with 7 bases between them. The germline V gene encodes CDR1 MNHEY and CDR2 SVGAGI. CDR3 sequence reads: CASSYSAGSYEQYF. The CDR3 DNA reads as TGTGCCAGCAGTTACTCGGCAGGTTCCTACGAGCAGTACTTC.

A few counts support this clonotype. V gene TRBV10-3 combines with J gene TRBJ1-1; possibly TRBD1 for D (6 bases). CDR1 and CDR2 from the germline V gene are ENHRY and SYGVKD. V shed 2 bases and J shed 0 bases, with 7 bases lying between them. This CDR3 spans 14 amino acids. The CDR3 sequence: CAISETGLNTEAFF. CDR3 DNA: TGTGCCATCAGTGAGACAGGGTTGAACACTGAAGCTTTCTTT.

This sequence joins TRBV28 and TRBJ1-2, with D perhaps TRBD1 (6 bases). V was cut by 10 bases and J by 4 bases, with 19 bases left in between. Germline V gives CDR1 MDHEN, CDR2 SYDVKM. The CDR3 consists of 14 residues. In DNA form, the CDR3 reads TGTGCCATCCCAGGGGACAAGGGGTCCTATGGCTACACCTTC. Protein: CAIPGDKGSYGYTF.

This chain uses TRBV7-8 with TRBJ1-4; 7 bases line up with TRBD1. The V gene's germline CDR1 is SGHVS and CDR2 FQNEAQ. This CDR3 contains 14 residues. Trimming at V came to 5 bases and at J to 8 bases, leaving 8 bases not matched to a gene. CDR3 region: CASSDTGDGEKLFF. The DNA of the CDR3 is TGTGCCAGCAGCGACACAGGGGATGGGGAAAAACTGTTTTTT.

The CDR3 protein is CASNELTGEEHTEAFF. CDR3 coding DNA: TGTGCCAGCAACGAACTGACAGGGGAAGAGCACACTGAAGCTTTCTTT. This sequence joins TRBV6-2 or TRBV6-3 and TRBJ1-1; 8 bases align to TRBD1. The CDR3 consists of 16 residues. Losses at the gene ends were 7 bases for V and 3 bases for J; bases not matched to a gene: 13. Germline values: CDR1 MNHEY, CDR2 SVGEGT.